This entry concerns a single TCR beta chain. The method was immunoSEQ multiplex PCR; TCRdb's version includes in-frame clones alone and lacks a portion of them. The table has under 85,000 clones, 93% seen once; the top ten hold over 0.95%. The CDR3 runs to 12 residues. Trimming removed 0 bases from V and 6 bases from J, with 8 bases in between. Germline CDR1 is GTSNPN and CDR2 is SVGIG (reference sequence). These data are taken from a study of control samples from healthy donors and cancer patients. V and J are TRBV30 and TRBJ1-2; no reliable D call. This TCR derives from a middle-aged woman with lung cancer. The sample taken for sequencing was PBMCs. The CDR3 loop is CAWSVGWNGYTF. CDR3 DNA sequence: TGTGCCTGGAGTGTTGGTTGGAATGGCTACACCTTC.